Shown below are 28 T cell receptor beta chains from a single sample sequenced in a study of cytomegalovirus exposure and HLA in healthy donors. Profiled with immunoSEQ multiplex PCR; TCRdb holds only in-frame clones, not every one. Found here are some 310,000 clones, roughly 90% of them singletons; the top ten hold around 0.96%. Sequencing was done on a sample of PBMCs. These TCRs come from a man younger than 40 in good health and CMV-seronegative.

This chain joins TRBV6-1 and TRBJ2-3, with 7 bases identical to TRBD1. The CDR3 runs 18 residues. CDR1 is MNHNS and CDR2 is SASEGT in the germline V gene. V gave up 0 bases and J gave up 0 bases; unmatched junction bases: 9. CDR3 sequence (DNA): TGTGCCAGCAGTGAAGCGTATCGGACAGGTAGTAGCACAGATACGCAGTATTTT. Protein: CASSEAYRTGSSTDTQYF.

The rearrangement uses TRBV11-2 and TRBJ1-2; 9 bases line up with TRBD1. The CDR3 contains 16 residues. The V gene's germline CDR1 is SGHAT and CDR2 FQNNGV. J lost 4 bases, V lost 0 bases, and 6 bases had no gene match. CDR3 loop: CASSLDEGTGLYGYTF. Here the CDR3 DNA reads TGTGCCAGCAGCTTAGATGAAGGGACAGGGCTCTATGGCTACACCTTC.

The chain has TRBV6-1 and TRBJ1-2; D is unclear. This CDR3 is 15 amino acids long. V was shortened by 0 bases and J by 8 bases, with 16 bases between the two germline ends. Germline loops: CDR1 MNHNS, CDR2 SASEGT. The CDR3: CASSEASWTAGGYTF. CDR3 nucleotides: TGTGCCAGCAGTGAAGCGAGCTGGACGGCGGGGGGCTACACCTTC.

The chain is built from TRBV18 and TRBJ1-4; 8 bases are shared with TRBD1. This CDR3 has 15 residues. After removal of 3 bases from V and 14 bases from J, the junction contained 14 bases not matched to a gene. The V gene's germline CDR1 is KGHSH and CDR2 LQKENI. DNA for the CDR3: TGTGCCAGCTCACCGACGGGACAGGACCCTCTCGGGCTGTTTTTT. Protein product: CASSPTGQDPLGLFF. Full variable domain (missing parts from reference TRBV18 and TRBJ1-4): NAGVMQNPRHLVRRRGQEARLRCSPMKGHSHVYWYRQLPEEGLKFMVYLQKENIIDESGMPKERFSAEFPKEGPSILRIQQVVRGDSAAYFCASSPTGQDPLGLFFGSGTQLSVL.

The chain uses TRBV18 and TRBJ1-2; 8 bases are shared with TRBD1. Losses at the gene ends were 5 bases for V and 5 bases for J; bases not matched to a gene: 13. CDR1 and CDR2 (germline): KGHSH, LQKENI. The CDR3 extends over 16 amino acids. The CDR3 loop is CASSDQARTGFYGYTF. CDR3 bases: TGTGCCAGCTCAGACCAAGCACGGACAGGGTTTTATGGCTACACCTTC.

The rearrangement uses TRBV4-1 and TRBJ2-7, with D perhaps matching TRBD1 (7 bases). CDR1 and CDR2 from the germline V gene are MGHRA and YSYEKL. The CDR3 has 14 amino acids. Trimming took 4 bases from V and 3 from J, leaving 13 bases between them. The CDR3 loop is CASSPGAGGYEQYF. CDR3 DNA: TGCGCCAGCAGCCCGGGGGCAGGGGGCTACGAGCAGTACTTC.

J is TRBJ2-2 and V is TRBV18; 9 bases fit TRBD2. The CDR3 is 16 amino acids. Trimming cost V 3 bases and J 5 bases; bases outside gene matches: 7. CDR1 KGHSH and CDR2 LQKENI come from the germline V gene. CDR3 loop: CASSPGTSWWTGELFF. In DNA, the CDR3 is TGTGCCAGCTCACCGGGGACTAGCTGGTGGACCGGGGAGCTGTTTTTT. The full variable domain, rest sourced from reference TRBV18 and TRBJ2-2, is NAGVMQNPRHLVRRRGQEARLRCSPMKGHSHVYWYRQLPEEGLKFMVYLQKENIIDESGMPKERFSAEFPKEGPSILRIQQVVRGDSAAYFCASSPGTSWWTGELFFGEGSRLTVL.

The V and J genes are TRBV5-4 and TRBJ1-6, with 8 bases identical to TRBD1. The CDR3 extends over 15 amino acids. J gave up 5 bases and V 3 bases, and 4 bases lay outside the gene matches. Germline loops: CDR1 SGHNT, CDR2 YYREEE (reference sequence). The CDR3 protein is CASSSRDRNNSPLHF. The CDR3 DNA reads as TGTGCCAGCAGCTCCCGGGACAGGAATAATTCACCCCTCCACTTT.

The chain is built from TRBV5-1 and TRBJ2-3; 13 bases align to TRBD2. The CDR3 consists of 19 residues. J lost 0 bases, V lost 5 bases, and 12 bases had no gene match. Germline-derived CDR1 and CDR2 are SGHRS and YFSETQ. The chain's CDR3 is CASRQLAGGPRTSTDTQYF. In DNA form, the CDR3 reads TGCGCCAGCAGACAACTAGCGGGGGGGCCCCGGACTAGCACAGATACGCAGTATTTT. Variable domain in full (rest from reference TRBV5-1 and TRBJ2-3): KAGVTQTPRYLIKTRGQQVTLSCSPISGHRSVSWYQQTPGQGLQFLFEYFSETQRNKGNFPGRFSGRQFSNSRSEMNVSTLELGDSALYLCASRQLAGGPRTSTDTQYFGPGTRLTVL.

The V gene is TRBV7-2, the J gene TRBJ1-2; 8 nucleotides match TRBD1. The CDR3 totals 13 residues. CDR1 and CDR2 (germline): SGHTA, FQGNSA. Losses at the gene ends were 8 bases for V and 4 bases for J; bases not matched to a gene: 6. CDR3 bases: TGTGCCAGCCTCAGGGGGCCGGGCTATGGCTACACCTTC. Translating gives CASLRGPGYGYTF.

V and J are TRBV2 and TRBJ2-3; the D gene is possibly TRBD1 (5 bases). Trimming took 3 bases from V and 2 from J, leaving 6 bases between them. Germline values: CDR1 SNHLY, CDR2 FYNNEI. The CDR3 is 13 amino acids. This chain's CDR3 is CASSEGLTDTQYF. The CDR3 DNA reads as TGTGCCAGCAGTGAGGGGCTCACAGATACGCAGTATTTT.

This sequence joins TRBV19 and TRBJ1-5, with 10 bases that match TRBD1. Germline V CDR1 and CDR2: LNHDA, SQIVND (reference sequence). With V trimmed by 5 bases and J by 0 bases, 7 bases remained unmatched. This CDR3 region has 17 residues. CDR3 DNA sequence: TGTGCCAGTAGTCTCCATGGACAGGGGGTTAGCAATCAGCCCCAGCATTTT. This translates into CASSLHGQGVSNQPQHF.

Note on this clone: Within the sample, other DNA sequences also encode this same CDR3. The CDR3 reads CASSPGTGSYNEQFF. In DNA form, the CDR3 reads TGCGCCAGCAGCCCCGGGACAGGGAGTTACAATGAGCAGTTCTTC. This sequence joins TRBV5-1 and TRBJ2-1; 9 bases line up with TRBD1. Losses at the gene ends were 4 bases for V and 4 bases for J; bases not matched to a gene: 6. The germline gives CDR1 SGHRS, CDR2 YFSETQ. The CDR3 is 15 residues long. Full variable domain (remainder filled in from reference TRBV5-1 and TRBJ2-1): KAGVTQTPRYLIKTRGQQVTLSCSPISGHRSVSWYQQTPGQGLQFLFEYFSETQRNKGNFPGRFSGRQFSNSRSEMNVSTLELGDSALYLCASSPGTGSYNEQFFGPGTRLTVL.

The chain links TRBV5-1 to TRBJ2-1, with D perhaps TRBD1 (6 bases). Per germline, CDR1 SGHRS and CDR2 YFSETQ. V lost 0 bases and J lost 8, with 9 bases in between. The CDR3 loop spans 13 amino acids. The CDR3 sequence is CASSLGAGDEQFF. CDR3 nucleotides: TGCGCCAGCAGCTTGGGCGCAGGGGATGAGCAGTTCTTC. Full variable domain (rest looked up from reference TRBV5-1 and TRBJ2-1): KAGVTQTPRYLIKTRGQQVTLSCSPISGHRSVSWYQQTPGQGLQFLFEYFSETQRNKGNFPGRFSGRQFSNSRSEMNVSTLELGDSALYLCASSLGAGDEQFFGPGTRLTVL.

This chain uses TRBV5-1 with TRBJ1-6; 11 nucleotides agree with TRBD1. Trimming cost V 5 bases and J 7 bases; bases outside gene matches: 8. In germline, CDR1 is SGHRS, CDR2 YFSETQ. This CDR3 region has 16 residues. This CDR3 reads CASSFGQGARNSPLHF. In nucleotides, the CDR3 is TGCGCCAGCAGTTTCGGACAGGGGGCGCGGAATTCACCCCTCCACTTT.

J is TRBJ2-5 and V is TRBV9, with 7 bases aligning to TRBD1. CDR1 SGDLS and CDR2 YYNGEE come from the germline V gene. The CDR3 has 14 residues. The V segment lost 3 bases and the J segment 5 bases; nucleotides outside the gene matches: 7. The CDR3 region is CASSETTGAETQYF. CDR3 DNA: TGTGCCAGCAGCGAGACCACAGGGGCCGAGACCCAGTACTTC.

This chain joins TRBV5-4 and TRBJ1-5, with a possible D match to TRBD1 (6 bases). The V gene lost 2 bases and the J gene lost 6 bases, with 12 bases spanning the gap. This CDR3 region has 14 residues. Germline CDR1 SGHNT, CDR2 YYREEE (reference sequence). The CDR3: CASSFMGGAQPQHF. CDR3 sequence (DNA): TGTGCCAGCAGCTTCATGGGGGGGGCTCAGCCCCAGCATTTT.

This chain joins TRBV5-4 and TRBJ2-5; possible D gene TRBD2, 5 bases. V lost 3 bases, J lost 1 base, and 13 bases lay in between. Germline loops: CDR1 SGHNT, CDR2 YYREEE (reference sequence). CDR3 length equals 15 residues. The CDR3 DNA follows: TGTGCCAGCAGCTCCGAGGGTCTCCCCCAAGAGACCCAGTACTTC. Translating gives CASSSEGLPQETQYF.

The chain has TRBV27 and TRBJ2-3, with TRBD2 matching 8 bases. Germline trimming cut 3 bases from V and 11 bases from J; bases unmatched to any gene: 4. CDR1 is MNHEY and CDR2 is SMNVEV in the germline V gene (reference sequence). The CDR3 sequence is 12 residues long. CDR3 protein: CASSFLAGGQYF. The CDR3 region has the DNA TGTGCCAGCAGTTTCTTGGCGGGGGGGCAGTATTTT.

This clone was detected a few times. CDR3 nucleotides: TGTGCCTGGAGTGTTGTTCTCTCCTATGGCTACACCTTC. It codes for CAWSVVLSYGYTF. This chain connects TRBV30 to TRBJ1-2; D not resolved. V dropped 0 bases and J dropped 4 bases, with 9 bases sitting between them. In germline, CDR1 is GTSNPN, CDR2 SVGIG (reference sequence). This CDR3 spans 13 amino acids.

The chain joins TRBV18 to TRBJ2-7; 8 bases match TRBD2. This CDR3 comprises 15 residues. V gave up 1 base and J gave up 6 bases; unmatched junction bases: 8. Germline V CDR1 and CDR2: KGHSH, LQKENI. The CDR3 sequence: CASSPQGLELGEQYF. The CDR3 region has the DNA TGTGCCAGCTCACCACAGGGACTAGAATTAGGCGAGCAGTACTTC.

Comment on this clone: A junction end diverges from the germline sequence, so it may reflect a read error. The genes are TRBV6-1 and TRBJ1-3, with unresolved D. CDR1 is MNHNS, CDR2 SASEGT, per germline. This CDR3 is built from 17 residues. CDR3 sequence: CAISEPDVGTPRNTIYF. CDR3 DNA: TGTGCCATCAGTGAGCCCGATGTCGGCACTCCGAGGAACACCATATATTTT.

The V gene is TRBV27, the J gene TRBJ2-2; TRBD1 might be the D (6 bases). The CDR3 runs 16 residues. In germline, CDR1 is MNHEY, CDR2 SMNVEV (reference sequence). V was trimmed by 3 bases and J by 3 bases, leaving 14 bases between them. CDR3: CASSFWVQGHTGELFF. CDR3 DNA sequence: TGTGCCAGCAGTTTTTGGGTACAGGGCCACACCGGGGAGCTGTTTTTT.

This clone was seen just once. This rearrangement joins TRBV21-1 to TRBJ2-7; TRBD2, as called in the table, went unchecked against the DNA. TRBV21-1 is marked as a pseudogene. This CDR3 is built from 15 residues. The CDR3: CASSKERRSGGEQYF. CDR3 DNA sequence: TGTGCCAGCAGCAAAGAAAGAAGGAGTGGAGGCGAGCAGTACTTC.

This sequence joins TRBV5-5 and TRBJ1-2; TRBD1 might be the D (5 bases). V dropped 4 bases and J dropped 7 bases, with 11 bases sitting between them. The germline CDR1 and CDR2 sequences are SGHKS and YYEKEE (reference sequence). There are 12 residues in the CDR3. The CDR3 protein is CASSQGSLGYTF. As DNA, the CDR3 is TGTGCCAGCAGCCAGGGTTCTCTTGGCTACACCTTC.

CDR3 in DNA: TGCGCCAGCAGCGCGAACGGGGGTAGGTACGAGCAGTACTTC. This gives the protein CASSANGGRYEQYF. This chain links TRBV5-1 with TRBJ2-7; D might be TRBD2 (6 bases). CDR3 length: 14 amino acids. The germline V gene encodes CDR1 SGHRS and CDR2 YFSETQ. Trimming shortened V by 4 bases and J by 4 bases, and 15 bases separated the two germline ends.

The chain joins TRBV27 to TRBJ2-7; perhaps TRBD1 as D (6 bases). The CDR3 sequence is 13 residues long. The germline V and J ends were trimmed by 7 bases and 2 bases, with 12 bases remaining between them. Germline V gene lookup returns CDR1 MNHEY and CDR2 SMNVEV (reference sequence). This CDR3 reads CASKLRGAYEQYF. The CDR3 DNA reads TGTGCCAGCAAGCTCAGGGGAGCCTACGAGCAGTACTTC.

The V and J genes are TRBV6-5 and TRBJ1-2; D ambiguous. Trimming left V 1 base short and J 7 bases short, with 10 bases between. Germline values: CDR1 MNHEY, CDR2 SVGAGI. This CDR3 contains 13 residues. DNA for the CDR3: TGTGCCAGCAGTTACTACTCCGGGTCTGGCTACACCTTC. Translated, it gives CASSYYSGSGYTF.